Described below is a single T cell receptor beta chain sequence and its context. Its antigen is as yet unknown. Method: immunoSEQ multiplex PCR; TCRdb's copy keeps in-frame clones and lacks some. The repertoire holds about 67,000 clones, with around 80% as singletons. These data come from a study of PD-1 blockade in mismatch repair-deficient tumors. Across the whole study: Patients had 12 to 13 mismatch repair-deficient cancer types and were previously treated and progressing. Study-wide results and limits: After pembrolizumab, tumor-resident clones rose rapidly, then generally contracted before radiologic responses.

The germline CDR1 and CDR2 sequences are SGHRS and YFSETQ. The V end lost 5 bases, the J end lost 4 bases, and 11 bases lay between the germline ends. CDR3 size: 13 residues. All patients were mismatch repair deficient, assessed by either PCR or immunohistochemistry. TCR sequencing covered a few patients who responded to pembrolizumab. The TCR originated in an adult with mismatch repair-deficient cancer. The sample consisted of peripheral blood, taken 2 weeks after starting pembrolizumab. This chain links TRBV5-1 with TRBJ2-3, with D possibly being TRBD2 (5 bases). In DNA, the CDR3 is TGCGCCAGCAGTTGGTGGGAGCCAGATACGCAGTATTTT. Translation gives CASSWWEPDTQYF.